A selection of T cell receptor beta chains follows, all from one sample in a study of blood T cell repertoires in COVID-19. Sequencing used immunoSEQ multiplex PCR; TCRdb keeps in-frame clones, though not all of them. Altogether 220,000 or so clones are present, approximately 85% being singletons, with the ten largest covering about 2.1%. Sample: PBMCs or T cells enriched from blood (not recorded which). The receptors were gathered from a woman aged 50 to 65 who had recovered from COVID-19. Each CDR3 is given with its conserved first and last residue. Fields, in order: D gene, clone size, V gene, J gene, CDR3 protein, CDR3 DNA. D genes are given only for firm matches. The size entry is marked missing in some rows and otherwise reads once, few, many or a size class.

.,few,TRBV6-2/TRBV6-3,TRBJ1-6,CASTPTKYNSPLHF,TGTGCCAGCACCCCGACAAAATATAATTCACCCCTCCACTTT
TRBD1,.,TRBV7-8,TRBJ1-2,CASSLAYRGAPNYGYTF,TGTGCCAGCAGCTTAGCCTACAGGGGGGCTCCTAACTATGGCTACACCTTC
.,.,TRBV28,TRBJ2-2,CASSLSGILPGSGELFF,TGTGCCAGCAGTTTATCCGGGATCTTACCTGGGTCCGGGGAGCTGTTTTTT
TRBD1,.,TRBV29-1,TRBJ2-7,CSVTPGQGAYEQYF,TGCAGCGTCACTCCGGGACAGGGGGCCTACGAGCAGTACTTC
.,.,TRBV10-2,TRBJ2-5,CASSEGQQETQYF,TGCGCCAGCAGTGAGGGCCAGCAAGAGACCCAGTACTTC
.,.,TRBV7-2,TRBJ1-1,CASSSQGQMNTEAFF,TGTGCCAGCAGCTCCCAGGGGCAAATGAACACTGAAGCTTTCTTT
.,.,TRBV18,TRBJ1-2,CASSLGDGYTF,TGTGCCAGCTCACTCGGGGATGGCTACACCTTC
TRBD1,.,TRBV29-1,TRBJ1-6,CSAKTGGAVDSPLHF,TGCAGCGCGAAAACAGGGGGCGCGGTGGATTCACCCCTCCACTTT
TRBD1,.,TRBV5-1,TRBJ1-6,CASSPGQVNSPLHF,TGCGCCAGCAGCCCCGGACAGGTCAATTCACCCCTCCACTTT
.,.,TRBV18,TRBJ1-2,CASSGGTRTNYGYTF,TGTGCCAGCTCAGGAGGGACGAGAACTAACTATGGCTACACCTTC
TRBD1,.,TRBV5-1,TRBJ1-2,CASSGRDRPQNNYGYTF,TGCGCCAGCAGCGGAAGGGACAGGCCCCAGAATAACTATGGCTACACCTTC
.,.,TRBV18,TRBJ2-7,CASSLALYEQYF,TGTGCCAGCTCTCTCGCCCTATACGAGCAGTACTTC
TRBD1,.,TRBV11-3,TRBJ1-1,CASSGGTGGEAFF,TGTGCCAGCAGCGGGGGGACAGGAGGCGAAGCTTTCTTT
TRBD1,.,TRBV12-5,TRBJ1-5,CASGLGTGIGNQPQHF,TGTGCTAGTGGTTTGGGGACAGGGATTGGCAATCAGCCCCAGCATTTT
.,.,TRBV19,TRBJ2-3,CATLSLAGSTDTQYF,TGTGCCACCCTCTCACTAGCCGGAAGCACAGATACGCAGTATTTT
.,.,TRBV6-5,TRBJ1-6,CASIGGQGSNSPLHF,TGTGCCAGCATCGGGGGGCAAGGGAGTAATTCACCCCTCCACTTT
.,.,TRBV12-5,TRBJ2-4,CASAPAAGKNIQYF,TGTGCTAGTGCCCCTGCGGCAGGGAAAAACATTCAGTACTTC
.,.,TRBV27,TRBJ2-6,CASRGSGFSGANVLTF,TGTGCCAGCAGGGGTTCAGGGTTCTCTGGGGCCAACGTCCTGACTTTC
.,once,TRBV19,TRBJ2-3,CASRVDINTDTQYF,TGTGCCAGTAGGGTGGACATCAACACAGATACGCAGTATTTT
.,.,TRBV15,TRBJ1-2,CATSRASFDYGYTF,TGTGCCACCAGCAGAGCAAGCTTCGACTATGGCTACACCTTC
TRBD1,few,TRBV29-1,TRBJ1-4,CSGMLTGREKLFF,TGCAGCGGGATGTTGACAGGGCGCGAAAAACTGTTTTTT
.,.,TRBV19,TRBJ2-4,CASSKASAAKNIQYF,TGTGCCAGTAGTAAGGCTAGCGCGGCCAAAAACATTCAGTACTTC
.,.,TRBV6-5,TRBJ1-1,CASSYSPGWTEAFF,TGTGCCAGCAGTTACTCCCCGGGGTGGACTGAAGCTTTCTTT
TRBD2,.,TRBV7-3,TRBJ2-3,CASSPRTSGGLTDTQYF,TGTGCCAGCAGCCCCCGCACTAGCGGGGGTCTCACAGATACGCAGTATTTT
TRBD2,.,TRBV28,TRBJ2-5,CASSFNSGRAETQYF,TGTGCCAGCAGTTTCAATAGCGGGAGGGCGGAGACCCAGTACTTC
.,.,TRBV4-2,TRBJ1-5,CASSPQGGSNQPQHF,TGTGCCAGCAGCCCTCAGGGCGGTAGCAATCAGCCCCAGCATTTT
.,.,TRBV19,TRBJ1-4,CASSMGLGNTNEKLFF,TGTGCCAGTAGTATGGGACTCGGGAATACTAATGAAAAACTGTTTTTT
.,.,TRBV5-1,TRBJ2-2,CATRRDDSTGELFF,TGCGCCACACGGCGGGACGACTCCACCGGGGAGCTGTTTTTT
TRBD1,once,TRBV9,TRBJ1-5,CASSASVPGQGVGQPQHF,TGTGCCAGCAGCGCTAGTGTCCCGGGACAGGGGGTGGGTCAGCCCCAGCATTTT
.,.,TRBV5-8,TRBJ2-3,CASSQDRGPAQYF,TGTGCCAGCAGCCAAGACCGGGGTCCAGCGCAGTATTTT
TRBD1,.,TRBV3-1/TRBV3-2,TRBJ2-2,CASSPNNRGGDTGELFF,TGTGCCAGCAGCCCAAATAACAGGGGTGGGGACACCGGGGAGCTGTTTTTT
TRBD1,.,TRBV30,TRBJ1-5,CAWSVLTGGNQPQHF,TGTGCCTGGAGTGTCTTGACAGGGGGCAATCAGCCCCAGCATTTT
.,once,TRBV5-4,TRBJ1-1,CASSLAGNTEAFF,TGTGCCAGCAGCCTCGCAGGGAACACTGAAGCTTTCTTT
.,.,TRBV4-1,TRBJ2-5,CASARSEETQYF,TGCGCCAGCGCCCGTTCGGAAGAGACCCAGTACTTC
.,.,TRBV21-1,TRBJ2-1,CASSKDRAGGKDNEQFF,TGTGCCAGCAGCAAAGACCGCGCGGGGGGCAAGGACAATGAGCAGTTCTTC
.,.,TRBV11-3,TRBJ2-1,CASSFNRNDYNEQFF,TGTGCCAGCAGCTTCAACAGAAACGATTACAATGAGCAGTTCTTC
TRBD1,.,TRBV29-1,TRBJ2-1,CSVADRGYNEQFF,TGCAGCGTTGCGGACAGGGGTTATAATGAGCAGTTCTTC
.,.,TRBV7-2,TRBJ1-2,CASSLGAAGSYASGYTF,TGTGCCAGCAGCTTAGGGGCCGCGGGATCTTACGCCAGTGGCTACACCTTC
TRBD1,.,TRBV11-2,TRBJ2-1,CASSLGLRGHGEQFF,TGTGCCAGCAGCTTAGGTCTCAGGGGGCATGGAGAGCAGTTCTTC
TRBD2,.,TRBV6-2/TRBV6-3,TRBJ2-5,CASSYSRSLAGTQETQYF,TGTGCCAGCAGTTACTCGAGATCACTAGCGGGGACCCAAGAGACCCAGTACTTC
.,.,TRBV7-9,TRBJ2-3,CASSLNPGDTDTQYF,TGTGCCAGCAGCTTGAACCCAGGGGACACAGATACGCAGTATTTT
.,.,TRBV13,TRBJ2-7,CASSLGRVEQYF,TGTGCTAGCAGCTTAGGCAGGGTCGAGCAGTACTTC
.,.,TRBV30,TRBJ1-2,CAWSVFGGRGYTF,TGTGCCTGGAGTGTGTTTGGGGGCCGTGGCTACACCTTC
TRBD1,.,TRBV5-8,TRBJ2-5,CASSRGTGVEETQYF,TGTGCCAGCAGTCGTGGGACAGGGGTGGAAGAGACCCAGTACTTC
TRBD1,.,TRBV27,TRBJ1-1,CASSDRVRNTEAFF,TGTGCCAGCAGTGACAGGGTCCGGAACACTGAAGCTTTCTTT
TRBD1,.,TRBV25-1,TRBJ1-1,CATRTYRGGLNTEAFF,TGTGCCACCCGAACCTACAGGGGGGGCCTGAACACTGAAGCTTTCTTT
.,.,TRBV2,TRBJ1-2,CASSVVRGPFNYGYTF,TGTGCCAGCAGTGTTGTCAGGGGACCCTTTAACTATGGCTACACCTTC
TRBD1,.,TRBV5-1,TRBJ1-1,CASSEGTGTEAFF,TGCGCCAGCAGCGAAGGGACAGGAACTGAAGCTTTCTTT
TRBD1,.,TRBV28,TRBJ1-5,CASRRGGGGPQHF,TGTGCCAGCAGGCGAGGGGGCGGTGGGCCCCAGCATTTT
.,.,TRBV5-1,TRBJ2-7,CASSLDWPTYEQYF,TGCGCCAGCAGCTTGGATTGGCCGACCTACGAGCAGTACTTC
.,once,TRBV3-1/TRBV3-2,TRBJ2-3,CASSRARKTDTQYF,TGTGCCAGCAGCAGAGCCAGGAAAACAGATACGCAGTATTTT
.,.,TRBV2,TRBJ1-1,CASSGQSMNTEAFF,TGTGCCAGCAGTGGACAGAGCATGAACACTGAAGCTTTCTTT
.,.,TRBV7-9,TRBJ1-1,CASGGLMNTEAFF,TGTGCCAGCGGGGGCTTGATGAACACTGAAGCTTTCTTT
TRBD2,.,TRBV10-3,TRBJ2-2,CAIRPGLAGAPTNTGELFF,TGTGCCATCAGACCCGGACTAGCGGGGGCTCCCACCAACACCGGGGAGCTGTTTTTT
.,.,TRBV18,TRBJ1-1,CASSLTRGGEAFF,TGTGCCAGCTCACTAACGCGGGGAGGCGAAGCTTTCTTT
.,.,TRBV27,TRBJ2-3,CASSPSGLARSTDTQYF,TGTGCCAGCAGCCCCTCCGGTTTAGCGAGAAGCACAGATACGCAGTATTTT